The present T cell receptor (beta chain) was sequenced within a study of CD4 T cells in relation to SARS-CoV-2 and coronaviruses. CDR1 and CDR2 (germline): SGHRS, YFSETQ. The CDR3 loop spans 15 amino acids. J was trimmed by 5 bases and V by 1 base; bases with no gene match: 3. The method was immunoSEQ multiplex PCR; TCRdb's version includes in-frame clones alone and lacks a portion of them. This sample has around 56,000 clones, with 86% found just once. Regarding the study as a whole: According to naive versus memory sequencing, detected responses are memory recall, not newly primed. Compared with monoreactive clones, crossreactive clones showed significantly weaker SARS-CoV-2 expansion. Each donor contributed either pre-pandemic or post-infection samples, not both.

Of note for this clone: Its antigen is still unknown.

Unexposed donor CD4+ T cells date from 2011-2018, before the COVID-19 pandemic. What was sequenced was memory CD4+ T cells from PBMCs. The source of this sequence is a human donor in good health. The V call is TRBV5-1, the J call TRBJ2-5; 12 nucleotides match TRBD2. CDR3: CASSLPSGRVETQYF. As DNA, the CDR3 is TGCGCCAGCAGCTTGCCTAGCGGGAGGGTGGAGACCCAGTACTTC.